These T cell receptor beta chains were read from a single sample in a study of T cell changes during pregnancy in multiple sclerosis. Clones were sequenced by immunoSEQ multiplex PCR, and TCRdb holds only the in-frame ones, with some missing. The profile shows tens of thousands of clones, about 92% of them singletons. Sequenced material: CD4+ T cells from peripheral blood mononuclear cells, taken in the third trimester of pregnancy. The source of these receptors is a female donor with multiple sclerosis, enrolled in a pregnancy study. Each CDR3 is given with its conserved first and last residue. Fields, in order: clone size, J gene, V gene, CDR3 length, D gene, CDR3 protein, CDR3 DNA. The D gene is left open where the match is weak. Some rows have no size entry. The others give once, few or many, or a class for an expanded clone.

size: once; J: TRBJ1-5; V: TRBV2; length: 14; D: .; CDR3: CASTFDWGDQLQHF; DNA: TGTGCCAGCACTTTCGATTGGGGCGATCAGCTCCAGCATTTT
size: .; J: TRBJ2-7; V: TRBV9; length: 15; D: TRBD2; CDR3: CASSVDVAGGYEQYF; DNA: TGTGCCAGCAGCGTAGATGTGGCGGGAGGGTACGAGCAGTACTTC
size: once; J: TRBJ2-1; V: TRBV9; length: 17; D: TRBD2; CDR3: CASSAAWAGGGADEQFF; DNA: TGTGCCAGCAGCGCGGCCTGGGCGGGCGGGGGGGCTGATGAGCAGTTCTTC
size: .; J: TRBJ2-2; V: TRBV10-3; length: 13; D: .; CDR3: CAIKQPNTGELFF; DNA: TGTGCCATCAAACAGCCGAACACCGGGGAGCTGTTTTTT
size: .; J: TRBJ2-1; V: TRBV2; length: 15; D: TRBD2; CDR3: CASKSSSGPYNEQFF; DNA: TGTGCCAGCAAATCTTCTAGCGGCCCCTACAATGAGCAGTTCTTC
size: few; J: TRBJ2-3; V: TRBV7-9; length: 13; D: .; CDR3: CASSPRGPDTQYF; DNA: TGTGCCAGCAGCCCTAGGGGTCCAGATACGCAGTATTTT
size: .; J: TRBJ2-1; V: TRBV2; length: 17; D: TRBD2; CDR3: CASSDGAGLGSYNEQFF; DNA: TGTGCCAGCAGTGATGGGGCTGGACTAGGATCCTACAATGAGCAGTTCTTC
size: .; J: TRBJ2-5; V: TRBV11-2; length: 15; D: TRBD2; CDR3: CASSLVRERLETQYF; DNA: TGTGCCAGCAGCTTAGTGCGGGAGAGGTTGGAGACCCAGTACTTC
size: .; J: TRBJ2-7; V: TRBV28; length: 14; D: TRBD2; CDR3: CASSLASGRYEQYF; DNA: TGTGCCAGCAGTTTGGCTAGCGGGAGATACGAGCAGTACTTC
size: .; J: TRBJ1-2; V: TRBV7-3; length: 15; D: .; CDR3: CASSQDSSSNYGYTF; DNA: TGTGCCAGCAGCCAGGACAGCTCTTCTAACTATGGCTACACCTTC